The clone carrying this T cell receptor beta chain appeared many times. The antigen is not known. TCRdb re-analysed the 5' RACE reads in MiXCR, keeping a single row per CDR3 protein. This table has 200,000 to 250,000 distinct CDR3 sequences, less than 9.5% appearing once. With V trimmed by 2 bases and J by 7 bases, 3 bases remained unmatched. CDR1 SQVTM and CDR2 ANQGSEA come from the germline V gene. The CDR3 loop spans 13 amino acids. The data were taken from a study of CD8 T cells in ankylosing spondylitis. General study findings and limits: Significant enrichment of disease-linked clones was reportedly seen in matched ankylosing spondylitis synovial fluid. Blood from ankylosing spondylitis patients appeared to carry a characteristic roughly 8-variant TCR beta motif.

The specimen sequenced was blood, either unsorted or a sorted T cell fraction (not recorded which). The chain has TRBV29-1 and TRBJ2-7; 12 nucleotides align to TRBD2. This TCR was recovered from a female donor with ankylosing spondylitis or in good health (not recorded which). This CDR3 is CSVELAGGGEQYF. The CDR3 DNA reads as TGCAGCGTTGAACTAGCGGGAGGGGGGGAGCAGTACTTC.